A selection of T cell receptor beta chains follows, all from one sample in a study of control samples from healthy donors and cancer patients. Profiling relied on immunoSEQ multiplex PCR, and the TCRdb table lists in-frame clones only, not all of them. Seen here are more than 100,000 clones, about 87% observed once, and the top ten hold less than 3.5%. Material for sequencing was blood. The receptors shown here come from a man aged 35-49 years in good health. Each CDR3 is given with its conserved first and last residue. Fields, in order: D gene, J gene, clone size, V gene, CDR3 DNA, CDR3 protein. D genes are given only for firm matches. The size field is filled for only some rows; it gives once, few, many or a size class.

d_gene: TRBD2; j_gene: TRBJ2-7; abundance: once; v_gene: TRBV7-9; CDR3nt: TGTGCCAGCAGCTTATGGGAGGGCGCTCACTCCTACGAGCAGTACTTC; CDR3aa: CASSLWEGAHSYEQYF
d_gene: TRBD1; j_gene: TRBJ1-3; abundance: .; v_gene: TRBV27; CDR3nt: TGTGCCAGCAGTTTATCTGGGACAGGGGCTGGAAACACCATATATTTT; CDR3aa: CASSLSGTGAGNTIYF
d_gene: .; j_gene: TRBJ2-7; abundance: .; v_gene: TRBV5-1; CDR3nt: TGCGCCAGCAGCTTGCGGGGGGCTGCCTACGAGCAGTACTTC; CDR3aa: CASSLRGAAYEQYF
d_gene: TRBD1; j_gene: TRBJ2-1; abundance: .; v_gene: TRBV6-2/TRBV6-3; CDR3nt: TGTGCCAGCAGCTCCCGGGACAGGGCGTCCTACAATGAGCAGTTCTTC; CDR3aa: CASSSRDRASYNEQFF
d_gene: .; j_gene: TRBJ1-6; abundance: .; v_gene: TRBV14; CDR3nt: TGTGCCAGCAGCCTGGACCCCCTCGTCCCCCTCCACTTT; CDR3aa: CASSLDPLVPLHF
d_gene: .; j_gene: TRBJ2-6; abundance: .; v_gene: TRBV19; CDR3nt: TGTGCCAGTAGTATCAGGGGCAGGGGGGACTCTGGGGCCAACGTCCTGACTTTC; CDR3aa: CASSIRGRGDSGANVLTF
d_gene: .; j_gene: TRBJ1-1; abundance: .; v_gene: TRBV14; CDR3nt: TGTGCCAGCAGCCAAGGGGAAGAAGCTTTCTTT; CDR3aa: CASSQGEEAFF
d_gene: TRBD2; j_gene: TRBJ2-3; abundance: .; v_gene: TRBV13; CDR3nt: TGTGCCAGCAGCCCGGAGGGACTAGCGGGGGCAGGAGATACGCAGTATTTT; CDR3aa: CASSPEGLAGAGDTQYF
d_gene: TRBD1; j_gene: TRBJ2-6; abundance: once; v_gene: TRBV12-5; CDR3nt: TGTGCTAGTGGTTCCGGGACAGGGGTATCGGCGGGAAGTGGGGCCAACGTCCTGACTTTC; CDR3aa: CASGSGTGVSAGSGANVLTF
d_gene: .; j_gene: TRBJ1-1; abundance: .; v_gene: TRBV11-2; CDR3nt: TGTGCCAGCAGCCCTCCAAGGGGGGCTGAAGCTTTCTTT; CDR3aa: CASSPPRGAEAFF
d_gene: TRBD1; j_gene: TRBJ1-4; abundance: .; v_gene: TRBV10-3; CDR3nt: TGTGCCATCAGGCGGGGACAGGTCGCTAATGAAAAACTGTTTTTT; CDR3aa: CAIRRGQVANEKLFF
d_gene: .; j_gene: TRBJ1-4; abundance: .; v_gene: TRBV3-1/TRBV3-2; CDR3nt: TGTGCCAGCAGCCTTTGGGAAAATGAAAAACTGTTTTTT; CDR3aa: CASSLWENEKLFF
d_gene: .; j_gene: TRBJ1-2; abundance: .; v_gene: TRBV15; CDR3nt: TGTGCCACCAGCAGAGAGTCGGGTCATGGCTACACCTTC; CDR3aa: CATSRESGHGYTF
d_gene: TRBD1; j_gene: TRBJ1-2; abundance: .; v_gene: TRBV20-1; CDR3nt: TGCAGTGCTAGTAAAGGGGGCGGCAACTATGGCTACACCTTC; CDR3aa: CSASKGGGNYGYTF
d_gene: TRBD1; j_gene: TRBJ2-2; abundance: .; v_gene: TRBV5-4; CDR3nt: TGTGCCAGCAGCCCCGGACAGGGGAGGAACACCGGGGAGCTGTTTTTT; CDR3aa: CASSPGQGRNTGELFF
d_gene: .; j_gene: TRBJ2-2; abundance: .; v_gene: TRBV5-4; CDR3nt: TGTGCCAGCAGCTCCGCCGTGGCGGGGCGGAGCACCGGGGAGCTGTTTTTT; CDR3aa: CASSSAVAGRSTGELFF
d_gene: TRBD2; j_gene: TRBJ2-5; abundance: few; v_gene: TRBV7-9; CDR3nt: TGTGCCAGCAGCTTAGACGGGAGGCCCGGGGAGACCCAGTACTTC; CDR3aa: CASSLDGRPGETQYF
d_gene: .; j_gene: TRBJ1-2; abundance: .; v_gene: TRBV19; CDR3nt: TGTGCCAGTAGTTTCGTGGGAACGGTTAACTATGGCTACACCTTC; CDR3aa: CASSFVGTVNYGYTF
d_gene: .; j_gene: TRBJ1-5; abundance: .; v_gene: TRBV6-2/TRBV6-3; CDR3nt: TGTGCCAGCAGCTTGGGAGAGGTAAACCAGCCCCAGCATTTT; CDR3aa: CASSLGEVNQPQHF
d_gene: TRBD1; j_gene: TRBJ2-1; abundance: .; v_gene: TRBV24-1; CDR3nt: TGTGCCACCAGTGACACGGGACAGGGCCCCTACAATGAGCAGTTCTTC; CDR3aa: CATSDTGQGPYNEQFF
d_gene: TRBD1; j_gene: TRBJ1-1; abundance: few; v_gene: TRBV5-8; CDR3nt: TGTGCCAGCAGCTTCGACAGGGGGAACACTGAAGCTTTCTTT; CDR3aa: CASSFDRGNTEAFF
d_gene: .; j_gene: TRBJ1-1; abundance: .; v_gene: TRBV29-1; CDR3nt: TGCAGCGGCGGGTTAAGAGGGAACACTGAAGCTTTCTTT; CDR3aa: CSGGLRGNTEAFF
d_gene: .; j_gene: TRBJ2-2; abundance: .; v_gene: TRBV10-1; CDR3nt: TGCGCCAGCAGTGAGGGGACCAGACAGGAGAACACCGGGGAGCTGTTTTTT; CDR3aa: CASSEGTRQENTGELFF